The 7 T cell receptor beta chains reported below all come from one sample, sequenced in a study of a mutant IDH1 vaccine in newly diagnosed glioma. The time point: week 35, safety follow-up. Mutant IDH1 20-mer peptide, at 300 ug, made up each vaccine dose, with topical imiquimod. The protocol was immunoSEQ multiplex PCR, while the TCRdb copy is restricted to in-frame clones and leaves out a portion. The data show fewer than 45,000 clones, 65% to 90% seen once. No cognate antigen is known for these TCRs. The sequences come from PBMCs, collected from a glioma patient whose treatment included an IDH1 peptide vaccine. The receptors here all came from a middle-aged woman with glioma. Some clones in this sample may be carry-over from other donors' samples.

The chain couples TRBV7-2 to TRBJ1-1; D call uncertain. Germline CDR1 reads SGHTA; CDR2 reads FQGNSA. The length of the CDR3 is 14 residues. Trimming pared 3 bases from V and 1 base from J, leaving 9 bases between. CDR3 region: CASSFGNSNTEAFF. The CDR3 DNA sequence: TGTGCCAGCAGCTTTGGAAATTCGAACACTGAAGCTTTCTTT.

The genes are TRBV29-1 and TRBJ2-5, with D possibly matching TRBD2 (5 bases). In germline, CDR1 is SQVTM, CDR2 ANQGSEA. V dropped 4 bases and J dropped 5 bases, with 23 bases sitting between them. This CDR3 has 16 amino acids. CDR3 sequence (DNA): TGCAGCGTTGTATCAAGACTAACACATATACGGGAGACCCAGTACTTC. Residues: CSVVSRLTHIRETQYF.

The chain links TRBV19 to TRBJ1-2; D gene uncertain. The V end lost 3 bases, the J end lost 0 bases, and 14 bases lay between the germline ends. The CDR3 has 16 residues. Germline CDR1 reads LNHDA; CDR2 reads SQIVND (reference sequence). CDR3 region: CASSMIDGDTNYGYTF. As DNA, the CDR3 is TGTGCCAGTAGTATGATCGACGGGGATACTAACTATGGCTACACCTTC. Variable domain in full (rest from reference TRBV19 and TRBJ1-2): DGGITQSPKYLFRKEGQNVTLSCEQNLNHDAMYWYRQDPGQGLRLIYYSQIVNDFQKGDIAEGYSVSREKKESFPLTVTSAQKNPTAFYLCASSMIDGDTNYGYTFGSGTRLTVV.

This clone occurred once. This chain uses TRBV4-2 with TRBJ2-2; TRBD1 matches 7 bases. V shed 5 bases and J 11 bases; nucleotides not matched to a gene: 11. CDR3 length equals 14 residues. Germline V gene sequence: CDR1 LGHNA, CDR2 YNFKEQ. CDR3 DNA: TGTGCCAGCAGCGGGCCGGAGCAGGGGGAAGAGCTGTTTTTT. Protein: CASSGPEQGEELFF.

A note on this clone: Other DNA sequences in this sample translate to the same CDR3. The chain joins TRBV19 to TRBJ1-1; D is unclear. The CDR3 spans 13 residues. With 1 base removed from V and 1 base from J, the gap between germline ends came to 4 bases. Germline V gene sequence: CDR1 LNHDA, CDR2 SQIVND (reference sequence). DNA for the CDR3: TGTGCCAGTAGTATAGGAGGGAACACTGAAGCTTTCTTT. This codes for CASSIGGNTEAFF. Together with reference TRBV19 and TRBJ1-1, the CDR3 gives the full variable domain: DGGITQSPKYLFRKEGQNVTLSCEQNLNHDAMYWYRQDPGQGLRLIYYSQIVNDFQKGDIAEGYSVSREKKESFPLTVTSAQKNPTAFYLCASSIGGNTEAFFGQGTRLTVV.

The CDR3 bases are TGCAGCGGTGGGACTAGCGGGAGGGTTTTTGGCAATGAGCAGTTCTTC. Translating gives CSGGTSGRVFGNEQFF. The rearrangement links TRBV29-1 to TRBJ2-1, with 16 bases matching TRBD2. The V gene end was trimmed by 7 bases and the J gene end by 6 bases; junction bases not matched to a gene: 9. Per germline, CDR1 SQVTM and CDR2 ANQGSEA. The CDR3 spans 16 residues.

This clone was seen only a few times. The rearrangement uses TRBV2 and TRBJ1-4; D uncertain. Germline V lookup: CDR1 SNHLY, CDR2 FYNNEI. Deletions cut 4 bases from V and 8 bases from J, with 8 bases between. This CDR3 is 12 amino acids long. The CDR3 loop reads CASSVPWEKLFF. Written as DNA, the CDR3 is TGTGCCAGCAGTGTCCCGTGGGAAAAACTGTTTTTT.